This T cell receptor beta chain was found in a study of early T cells in non-severe SARS-CoV-2 infection. Background on the study: Unsorted whole-blood RNA was sequenced in bulk, leaving chains unpaired.

Points from the study as a whole: CD4 and private specificities were missed by VDJdb matching, which favored anti-spike CD8 responses.

In its sample, this clonotype was seen many times. The target antigen is unknown. In germline, CDR1 is DFQATT, CDR2 SNEGSKA (reference sequence). V shed 3 bases and J shed 1 base, with 12 bases lying between them. CDR3 length: 14 residues. TCRdb re-analysed the 5' RACE reads in MiXCR, keeping a single row per CDR3 protein. The sample has tens of thousands of distinct CDR3 sequences; 5.8% are singletons. The sample taken for sequencing was whole blood. This TCR was sampled from an adult who was a healthcare worker with PCR-confirmed SARS-CoV-2 infection or an uninfected control (not recorded which). The chain combines TRBV20-1 with TRBJ2-5; maybe TRBD2 (7 bases). The CDR3 loop is CSASRGASQETQYF. The CDR3 coding sequence is TGCAGTGCTAGTCGGGGGGCCTCCCAAGAGACCCAGTACTTC.